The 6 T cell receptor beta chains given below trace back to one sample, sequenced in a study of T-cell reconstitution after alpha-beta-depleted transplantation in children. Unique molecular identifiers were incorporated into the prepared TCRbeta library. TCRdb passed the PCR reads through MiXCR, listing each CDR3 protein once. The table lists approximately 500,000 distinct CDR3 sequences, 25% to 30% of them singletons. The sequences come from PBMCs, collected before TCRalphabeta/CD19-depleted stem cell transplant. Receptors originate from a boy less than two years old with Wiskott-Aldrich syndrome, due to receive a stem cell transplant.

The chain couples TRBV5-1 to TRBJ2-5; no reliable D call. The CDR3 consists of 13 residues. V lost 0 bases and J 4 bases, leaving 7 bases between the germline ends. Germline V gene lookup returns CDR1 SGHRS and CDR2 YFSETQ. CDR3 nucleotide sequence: TGCGCCAGCAGCTTGGGCCTCCCAGAGACCCAGTACTTC. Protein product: CASSLGLPETQYF. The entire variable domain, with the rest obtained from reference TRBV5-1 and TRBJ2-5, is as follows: KAGVTQTPRYLIKTRGQQVTLSCSPISGHRSVSWYQQTPGQGLQFLFEYFSETQRNKGNFPGRFSGRQFSNSRSEMNVSTLELGDSALYLCASSLGLPETQYFGPGTRLLVL.

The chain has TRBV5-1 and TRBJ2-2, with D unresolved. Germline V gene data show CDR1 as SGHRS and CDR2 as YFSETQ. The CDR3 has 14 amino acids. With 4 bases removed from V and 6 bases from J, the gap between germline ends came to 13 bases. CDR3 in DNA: TGCGCCAGCAGCCCGGTGGCAGGCGCCGGGGAGCTGTTTTTT. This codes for CASSPVAGAGELFF.

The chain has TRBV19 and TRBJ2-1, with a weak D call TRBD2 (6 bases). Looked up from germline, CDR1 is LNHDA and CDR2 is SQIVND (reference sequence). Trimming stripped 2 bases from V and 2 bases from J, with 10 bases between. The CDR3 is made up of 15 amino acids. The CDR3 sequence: CASSIRSGPYNEQFF. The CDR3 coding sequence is TGTGCCAGTAGTATACGGAGCGGGCCCTACAATGAGCAGTTCTTC. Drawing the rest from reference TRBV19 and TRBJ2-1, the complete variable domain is DGGITQSPKYLFRKEGQNVTLSCEQNLNHDAMYWYRQDPGQGLRLIYYSQIVNDFQKGDIAEGYSVSREKKESFPLTVTSAQKNPTAFYLCASSIRSGPYNEQFFGPGTRLTVL.

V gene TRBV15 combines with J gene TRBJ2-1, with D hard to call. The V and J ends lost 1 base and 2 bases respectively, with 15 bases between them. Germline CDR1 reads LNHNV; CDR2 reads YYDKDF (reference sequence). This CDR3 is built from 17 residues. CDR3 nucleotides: TGTGCCACCAGCAGAGGGGTGGAAGCGTCCCCCTACAATGAGCAGTTCTTC. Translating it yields CATSRGVEASPYNEQFF.

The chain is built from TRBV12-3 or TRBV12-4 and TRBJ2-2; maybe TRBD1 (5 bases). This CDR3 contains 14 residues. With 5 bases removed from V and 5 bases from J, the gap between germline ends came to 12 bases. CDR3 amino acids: CASSPNRFTGELFF. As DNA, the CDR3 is TGTGCCAGCAGTCCAAACAGGTTTACCGGGGAGCTGTTTTTT.

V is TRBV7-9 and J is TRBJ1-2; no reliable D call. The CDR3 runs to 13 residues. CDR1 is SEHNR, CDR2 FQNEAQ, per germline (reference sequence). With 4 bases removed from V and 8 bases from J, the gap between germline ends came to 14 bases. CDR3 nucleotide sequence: TGTGCCAGCAGCTCGACCGGCACCCGGGGCTACACCTTC. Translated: CASSSTGTRGYTF.